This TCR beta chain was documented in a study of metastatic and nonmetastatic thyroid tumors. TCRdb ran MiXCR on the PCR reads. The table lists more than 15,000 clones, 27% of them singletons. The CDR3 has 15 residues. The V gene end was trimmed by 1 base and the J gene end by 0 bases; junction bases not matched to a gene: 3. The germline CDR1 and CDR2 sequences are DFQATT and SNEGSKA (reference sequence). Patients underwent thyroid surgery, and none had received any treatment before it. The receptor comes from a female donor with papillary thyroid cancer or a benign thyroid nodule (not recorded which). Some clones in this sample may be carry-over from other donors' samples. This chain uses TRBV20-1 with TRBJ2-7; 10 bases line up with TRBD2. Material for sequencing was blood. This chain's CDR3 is CSARAPSGSSYEQYF. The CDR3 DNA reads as TGCAGTGCTAGAGCTCCTAGCGGGAGCTCCTACGAGCAGTACTTC.